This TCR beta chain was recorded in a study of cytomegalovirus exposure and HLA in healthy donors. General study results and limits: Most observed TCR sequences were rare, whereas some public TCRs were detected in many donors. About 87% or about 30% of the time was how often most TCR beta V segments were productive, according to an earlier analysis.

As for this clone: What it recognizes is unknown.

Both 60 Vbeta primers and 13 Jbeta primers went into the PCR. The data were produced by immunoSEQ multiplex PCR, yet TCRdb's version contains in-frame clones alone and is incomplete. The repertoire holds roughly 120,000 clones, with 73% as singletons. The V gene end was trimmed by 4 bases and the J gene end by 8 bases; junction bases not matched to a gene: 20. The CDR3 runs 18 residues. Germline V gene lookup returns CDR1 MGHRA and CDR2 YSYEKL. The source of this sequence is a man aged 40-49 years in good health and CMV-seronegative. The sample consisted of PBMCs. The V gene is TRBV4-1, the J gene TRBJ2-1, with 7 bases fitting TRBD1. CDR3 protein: CASSPKRPEDRYGDEQFF. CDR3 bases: TGCGCCAGCAGCCCAAAACGTCCCGAGGACAGGTATGGGGATGAGCAGTTCTTC.